This paragraph covers one T cell receptor (beta chain) sequence. This entry belongs to a study of blood T cell repertoires in COVID-19. Overall study: Sites in the United States, Italy and Spain provided acute and convalescent COVID-19 samples. The cDNA or gDNA used as material had been derived from T cells, B-cell-depleted T cells, or PBMCs.

The assay was immunoSEQ multiplex PCR, and TCRdb's table has in-frame clones only and misses some. This table holds roughly 120,000 clones, about 84% found once. This TCR came from a human donor in a cohort sampled during active COVID-19. Sequencing used peripheral blood.

CDR3 in DNA: TGTGCCAGCACAGCGGACAGGGTTTCTGGTGGTGGCTACACCTTC. Translated: CASTADRVSGGGYTF. The genes are TRBV6-5 and TRBJ1-2; 8 bases are a match to TRBD1. Germline CDR1 is MNHEY and CDR2 is SVGAGI. This CDR3 contains 15 residues. V was pared by 7 bases and J by 7 bases, with 14 bases of the junction left unmatched.